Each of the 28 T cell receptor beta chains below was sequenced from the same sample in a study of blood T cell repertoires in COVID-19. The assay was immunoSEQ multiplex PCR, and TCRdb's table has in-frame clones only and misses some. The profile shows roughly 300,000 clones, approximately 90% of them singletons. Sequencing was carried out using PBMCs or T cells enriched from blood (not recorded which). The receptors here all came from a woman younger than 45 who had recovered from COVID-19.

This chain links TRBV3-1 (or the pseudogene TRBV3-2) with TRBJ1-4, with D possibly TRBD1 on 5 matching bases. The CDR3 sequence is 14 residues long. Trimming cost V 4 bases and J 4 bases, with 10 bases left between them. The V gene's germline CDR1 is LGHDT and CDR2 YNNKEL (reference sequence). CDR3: CASSLPGLNEKLFF. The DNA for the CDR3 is TGTGCCAGCAGCCTCCCGGGACTTAATGAAAAACTGTTTTTT.

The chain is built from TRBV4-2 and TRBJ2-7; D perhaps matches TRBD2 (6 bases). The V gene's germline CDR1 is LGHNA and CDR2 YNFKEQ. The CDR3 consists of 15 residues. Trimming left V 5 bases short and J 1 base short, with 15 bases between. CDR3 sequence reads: CASSTRSSGSYEQYF. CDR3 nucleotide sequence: TGTGCCAGCAGCACCCGGTCGAGCGGGTCCTACGAGCAGTACTTC.

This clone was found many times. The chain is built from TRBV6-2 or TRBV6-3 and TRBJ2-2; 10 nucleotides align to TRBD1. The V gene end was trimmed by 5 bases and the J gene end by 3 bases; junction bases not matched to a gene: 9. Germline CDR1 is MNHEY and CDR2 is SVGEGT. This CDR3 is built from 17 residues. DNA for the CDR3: TGTGCCAGCAGTCACGGAAGGGACAGGGGATACACCGGGGAGCTGTTTTTT. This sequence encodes CASSHGRDRGYTGELFF.

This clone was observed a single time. The CDR3 reads CATSDSSTDTQYF. For the CDR3, the DNA is TGTGCCACCAGTGATAGCAGCACAGATACGCAGTATTTT. V is TRBV24-1 and J is TRBJ2-3; D is uncertain. This CDR3 comprises 13 residues. Trimming removed 3 bases from V and 0 bases from J, with 3 bases in between. The germline gives CDR1 KGHDR, CDR2 SFDVKD.

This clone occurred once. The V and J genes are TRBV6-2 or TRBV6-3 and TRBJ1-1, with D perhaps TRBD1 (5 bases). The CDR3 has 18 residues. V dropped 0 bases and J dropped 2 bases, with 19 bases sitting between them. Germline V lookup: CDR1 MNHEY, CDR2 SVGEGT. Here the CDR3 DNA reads TGTGCCAGCAGTTACTCAAGCGGGGCTCAACGGACAAACACTGAAGCTTTCTTT. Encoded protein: CASSYSSGAQRTNTEAFF.

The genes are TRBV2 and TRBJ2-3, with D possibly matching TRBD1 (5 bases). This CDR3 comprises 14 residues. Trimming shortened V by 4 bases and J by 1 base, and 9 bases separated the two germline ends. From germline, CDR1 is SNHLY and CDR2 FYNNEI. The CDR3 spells CASSAGWGTDTQYF. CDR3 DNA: TGTGCCAGCAGTGCAGGGTGGGGCACAGATACGCAGTATTTT.

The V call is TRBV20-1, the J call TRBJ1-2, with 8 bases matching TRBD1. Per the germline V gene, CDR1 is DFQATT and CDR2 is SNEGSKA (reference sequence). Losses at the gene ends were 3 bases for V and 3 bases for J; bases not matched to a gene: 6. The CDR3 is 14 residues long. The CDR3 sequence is CSASKPGGDYGYTF. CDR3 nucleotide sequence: TGCAGTGCTAGTAAGCCAGGGGGCGACTATGGCTACACCTTC.

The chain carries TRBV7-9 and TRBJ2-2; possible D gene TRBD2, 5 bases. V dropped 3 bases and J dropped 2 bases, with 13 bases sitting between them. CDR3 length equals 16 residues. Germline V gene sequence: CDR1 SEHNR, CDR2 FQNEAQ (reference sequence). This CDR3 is CASSFRPGENTGELFF. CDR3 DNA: TGTGCCAGCAGCTTCAGGCCCGGGGAAAACACCGGGGAGCTGTTTTTT. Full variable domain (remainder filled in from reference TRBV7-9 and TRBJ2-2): DTGVSQNPRHKITKRGQNVTFRCDPISEHNRLYWYRQTLGQGPEFLTYFQNEAQLEKSRLLSDRFSAERPKGSFSTLEIQRTEQGDSAMYLCASSFRPGENTGELFFGEGSRLTVL.

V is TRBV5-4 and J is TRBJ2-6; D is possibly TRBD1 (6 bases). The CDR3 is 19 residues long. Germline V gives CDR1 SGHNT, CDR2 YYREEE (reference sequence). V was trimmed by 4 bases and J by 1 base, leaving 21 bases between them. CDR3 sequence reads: CASSPRGIWGLSGANVLTF. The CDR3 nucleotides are TGTGCCAGCAGCCCCAGGGGAATATGGGGTCTTTCTGGGGCCAACGTCCTGACTTTC.

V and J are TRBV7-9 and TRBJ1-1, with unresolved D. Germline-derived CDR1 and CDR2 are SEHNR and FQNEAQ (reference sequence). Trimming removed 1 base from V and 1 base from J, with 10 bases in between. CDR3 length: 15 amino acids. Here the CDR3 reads CASSLGGSPNTEAFF. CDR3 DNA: TGTGCCAGCAGCTTAGGAGGGTCCCCGAACACTGAAGCTTTCTTT.

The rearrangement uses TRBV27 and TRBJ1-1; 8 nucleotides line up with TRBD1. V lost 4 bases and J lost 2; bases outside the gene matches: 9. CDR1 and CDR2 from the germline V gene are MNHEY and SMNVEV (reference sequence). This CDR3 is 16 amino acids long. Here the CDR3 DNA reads TGTGCCAGCAGTTCCTACCAGGGGGCGGGAAACACTGAAGCTTTCTTT. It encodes CASSSYQGAGNTEAFF.

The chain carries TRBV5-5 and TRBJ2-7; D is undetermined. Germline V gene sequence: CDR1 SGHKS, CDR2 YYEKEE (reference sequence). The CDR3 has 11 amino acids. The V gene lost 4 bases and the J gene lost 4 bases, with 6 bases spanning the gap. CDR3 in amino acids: CASSRGYEQYF. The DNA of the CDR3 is TGTGCCAGCAGCCGCGGTTACGAGCAGTACTTC. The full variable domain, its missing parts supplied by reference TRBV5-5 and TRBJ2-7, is DAGVTQSPTHLIKTRGQQVTLRCSPISGHKSVSWYQQVLGQGPQFIFQYYEKEERGRGNFPDRFSARQFPNYSSELNVNALLLGDSALYLCASSRGYEQYFGPGTRLTVT.

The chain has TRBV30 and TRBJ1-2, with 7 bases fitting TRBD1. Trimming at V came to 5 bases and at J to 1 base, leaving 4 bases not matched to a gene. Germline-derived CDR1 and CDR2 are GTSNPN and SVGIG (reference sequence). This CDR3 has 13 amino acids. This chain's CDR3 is CAWSRGLNYGYTF. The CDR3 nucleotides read TGTGCCTGGTCGAGGGGGCTTAACTATGGCTACACCTTC. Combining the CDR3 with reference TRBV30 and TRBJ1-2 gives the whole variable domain SQTIHQWPATLVQPVGSPLSLECTVEGTSNPNLYWYRQAAGRGLQLLFYSVGIGQISSEVPQNLSASRPQDRQFILSSKKLLLSDSGFYLCAWSRGLNYGYTFGSGTRLTVV.

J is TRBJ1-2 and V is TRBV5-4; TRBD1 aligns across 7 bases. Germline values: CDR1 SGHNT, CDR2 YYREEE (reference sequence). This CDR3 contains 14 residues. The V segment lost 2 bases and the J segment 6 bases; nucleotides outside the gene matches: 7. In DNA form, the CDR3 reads TGTGCCAGCAGCTTAACCGCAACAGGGGATGGCTACACCTTC. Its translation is CASSLTATGDGYTF.

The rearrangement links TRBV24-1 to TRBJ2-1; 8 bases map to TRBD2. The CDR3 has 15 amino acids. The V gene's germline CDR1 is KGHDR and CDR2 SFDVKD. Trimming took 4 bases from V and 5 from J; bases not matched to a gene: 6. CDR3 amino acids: CATSESGTRDNEQFF. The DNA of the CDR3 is TGTGCCACCAGTGAGAGCGGGACTAGGGACAATGAGCAGTTCTTC.

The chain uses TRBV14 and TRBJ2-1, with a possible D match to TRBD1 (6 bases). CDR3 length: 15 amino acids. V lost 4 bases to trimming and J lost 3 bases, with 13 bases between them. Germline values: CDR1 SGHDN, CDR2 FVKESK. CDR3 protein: CASSRITGIYNEQFF. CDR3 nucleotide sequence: TGTGCCAGCAGCCGAATTACAGGGATCTACAATGAGCAGTTCTTC.

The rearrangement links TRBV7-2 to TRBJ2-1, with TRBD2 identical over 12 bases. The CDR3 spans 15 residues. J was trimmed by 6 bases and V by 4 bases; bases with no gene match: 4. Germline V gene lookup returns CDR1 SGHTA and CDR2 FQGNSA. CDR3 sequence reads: CASSSGLAGGNEQFF. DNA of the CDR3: TGTGCCAGCAGCTCGGGACTAGCGGGCGGCAATGAGCAGTTCTTC.

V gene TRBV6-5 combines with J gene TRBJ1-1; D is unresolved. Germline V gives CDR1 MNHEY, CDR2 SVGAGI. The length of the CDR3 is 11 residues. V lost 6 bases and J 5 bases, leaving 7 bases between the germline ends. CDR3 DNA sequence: TGTGCCAGCAGGCGAGGGACTGAAGCTTTCTTT. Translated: CASRRGTEAFF.

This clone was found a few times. In DNA, the CDR3 is TGTGCCAGCAGTACCCCGACACAGGGGAATGAAGCTTTCTTT. Translating gives CASSTPTQGNEAFF. The chain uses TRBV6-5 and TRBJ1-1, with 7 bases identical to TRBD1. There are 14 residues in the CDR3. The V segment lost 5 bases and the J segment 7 bases; nucleotides outside the gene matches: 10. Germline CDR1 reads MNHEY; CDR2 reads SVGAGI.

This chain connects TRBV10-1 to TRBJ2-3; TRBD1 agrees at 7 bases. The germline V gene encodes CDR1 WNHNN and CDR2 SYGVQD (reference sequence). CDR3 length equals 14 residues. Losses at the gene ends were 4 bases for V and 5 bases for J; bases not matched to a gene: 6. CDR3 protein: CASSARQGEDTQYF. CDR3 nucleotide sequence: TGCGCCAGCAGTGCCAGGCAGGGGGAAGATACGCAGTATTTT.

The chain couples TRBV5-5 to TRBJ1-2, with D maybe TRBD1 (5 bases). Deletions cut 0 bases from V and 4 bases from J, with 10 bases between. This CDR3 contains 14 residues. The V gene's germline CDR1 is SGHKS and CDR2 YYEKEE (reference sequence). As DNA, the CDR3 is TGTGCCAGCAGCTTGGCCAGGGAGGGCTATGGCTACACCTTC. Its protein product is CASSLAREGYGYTF.

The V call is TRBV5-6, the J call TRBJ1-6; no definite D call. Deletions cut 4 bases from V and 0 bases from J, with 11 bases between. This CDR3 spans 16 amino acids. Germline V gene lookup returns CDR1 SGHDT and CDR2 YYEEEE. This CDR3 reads CASSPREVSYNSPLHF. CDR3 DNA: TGTGCCAGCAGCCCCCGGGAGGTCTCCTATAATTCACCCCTCCACTTT.

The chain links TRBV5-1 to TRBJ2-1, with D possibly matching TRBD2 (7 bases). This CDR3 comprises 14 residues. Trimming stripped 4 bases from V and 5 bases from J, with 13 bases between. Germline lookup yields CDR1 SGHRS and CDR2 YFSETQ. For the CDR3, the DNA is TGCGCCAGCAGCCCGGGGGGCCACAACAATGAGCAGTTCTTC. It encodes CASSPGGHNNEQFF.

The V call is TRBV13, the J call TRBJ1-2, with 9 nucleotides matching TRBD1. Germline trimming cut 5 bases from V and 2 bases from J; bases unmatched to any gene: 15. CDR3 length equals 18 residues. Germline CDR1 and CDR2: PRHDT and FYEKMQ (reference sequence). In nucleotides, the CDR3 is TGTGCCAGCAGCACTCGATCTACAGGGGGCTACCGGAACTATGGCTACACCTTC. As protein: CASSTRSTGGYRNYGYTF.

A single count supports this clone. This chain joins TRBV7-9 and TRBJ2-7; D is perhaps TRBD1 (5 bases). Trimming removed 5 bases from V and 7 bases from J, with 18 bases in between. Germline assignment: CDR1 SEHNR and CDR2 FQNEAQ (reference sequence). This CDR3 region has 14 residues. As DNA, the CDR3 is TGTGCCAGCAGCCCCGCCCCTGGGGCGCGGGAGCAGTACTTC. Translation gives CASSPAPGAREQYF. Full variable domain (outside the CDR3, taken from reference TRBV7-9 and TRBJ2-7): DTGVSQNPRHKITKRGQNVTFRCDPISEHNRLYWYRQTLGQGPEFLTYFQNEAQLEKSRLLSDRFSAERPKGSFSTLEIQRTEQGDSAMYLCASSPAPGAREQYFGPGTRLTVT.

The CDR3 DNA sequence: TGTGCCAGCAGCCCCCGTCGATTAGAGAGCTCCTACAATGAGCAGTTCTTC. It specifies CASSPRRLESSYNEQFF. V is TRBV5-4 and J is TRBJ2-1; D uncertain. V was clipped by 4 bases and J by 0 bases, with 17 bases between them. The germline gives CDR1 SGHNT, CDR2 YYREEE (reference sequence). The CDR3 totals 17 residues. The full variable domain, completed using reference TRBV5-4 and TRBJ2-1, is ETGVTQSPTHLIKTRGQQVTLRCSSQSGHNTVSWYQQALGQGPQFIFQYYREEENGRGNFPPRFSGLQFPNYSSELNVNALELDDSALYLCASSPRRLESSYNEQFFGPGTRLTVL.

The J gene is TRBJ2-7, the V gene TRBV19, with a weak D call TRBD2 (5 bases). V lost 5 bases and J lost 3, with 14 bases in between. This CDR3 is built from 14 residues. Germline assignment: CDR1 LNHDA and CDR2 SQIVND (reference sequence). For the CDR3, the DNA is TGTGCCAGTAGTTTCCGGGAAAAGGGCTACGAGCAGTACTTC. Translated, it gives CASSFREKGYEQYF.

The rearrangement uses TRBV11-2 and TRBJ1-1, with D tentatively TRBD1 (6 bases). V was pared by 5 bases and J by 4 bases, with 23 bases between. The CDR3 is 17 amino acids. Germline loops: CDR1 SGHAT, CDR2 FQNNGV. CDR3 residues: CASSVGPGVWSSTEAFF. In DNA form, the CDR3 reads TGTGCCAGCAGCGTAGGACCAGGGGTCTGGTCGAGCACTGAAGCTTTCTTT. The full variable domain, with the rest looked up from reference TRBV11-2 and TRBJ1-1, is EAGVAQSPRYKIIEKRQSVAFWCNPISGHATLYWYQQILGQGPKLLIQFQNNGVVDDSQLPKDRFSAERLKGVDSTLKIQPAKLEDSAVYLCASSVGPGVWSSTEAFFGQGTRLTVV.